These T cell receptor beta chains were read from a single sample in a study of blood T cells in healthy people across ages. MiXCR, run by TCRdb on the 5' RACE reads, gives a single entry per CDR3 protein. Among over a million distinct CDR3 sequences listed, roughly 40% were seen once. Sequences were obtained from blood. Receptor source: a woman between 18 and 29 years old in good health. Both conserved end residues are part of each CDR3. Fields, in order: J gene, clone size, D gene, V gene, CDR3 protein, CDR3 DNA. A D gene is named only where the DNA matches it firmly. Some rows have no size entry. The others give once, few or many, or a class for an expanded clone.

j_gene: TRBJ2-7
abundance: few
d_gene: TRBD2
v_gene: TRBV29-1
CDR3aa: CSVEEEAGVSREQYF
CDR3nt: TGCAGCGTTGAAGAGGAAGCGGGAGTAAGCCGCGAGCAGTACTTC

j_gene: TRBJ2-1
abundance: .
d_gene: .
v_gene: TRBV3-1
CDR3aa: CTSSQGRYTYNEQFF
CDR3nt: TGTACCAGCAGCCAAGGGAGATATACATACAATGAGCAGTTCTTC

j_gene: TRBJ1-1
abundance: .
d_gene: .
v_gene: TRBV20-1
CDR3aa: CSASDIQEEAFF
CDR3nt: TGCAGTGCTAGCGATATCCAGGAGGAAGCTTTCTTT

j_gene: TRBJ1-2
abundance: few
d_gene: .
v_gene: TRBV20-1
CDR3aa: CSARFFTGLQYYGYTF
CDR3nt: TGCAGTGCTAGATTCTTCACAGGGCTCCAATACTATGGCTACACCTTC

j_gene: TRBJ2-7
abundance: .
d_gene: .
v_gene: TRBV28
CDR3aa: CASSLPRVSTHYEQYF
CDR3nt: TGTGCCAGCAGCTTACCACGTGTGTCTACCCACTACGAGCAGTACTTC

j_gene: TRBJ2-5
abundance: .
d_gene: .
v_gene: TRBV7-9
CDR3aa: CASSLVSLSQETQYF
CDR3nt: TGTGCCAGCAGCTTAGTTTCATTAAGCCAAGAGACCCAGTACTTC

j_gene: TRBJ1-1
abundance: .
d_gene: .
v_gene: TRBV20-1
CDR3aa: CSVPGGSGTEAFF
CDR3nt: TGCAGTGTCCCGGGAGGGTCGGGCACTGAAGCTTTCTTT

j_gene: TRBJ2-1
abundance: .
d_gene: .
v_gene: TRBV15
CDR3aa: CATSRDRKGEQFF
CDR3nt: TGTGCCACCAGCAGAGATCGTAAGGGTGAGCAGTTCTTC

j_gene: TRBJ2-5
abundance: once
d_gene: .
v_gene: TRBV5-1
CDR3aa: CASSLLADDEQYF
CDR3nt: TGCGCCAGCAGCCTGCTGGCTGACGATGAGCAGTACTTC

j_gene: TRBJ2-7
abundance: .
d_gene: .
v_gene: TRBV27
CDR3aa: CATGPALPYEQYF
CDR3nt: TGTGCCACCGGCCCGGCCTTACCCTACGAGCAGTACTTC

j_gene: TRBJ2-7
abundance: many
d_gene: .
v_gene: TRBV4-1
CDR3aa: CASSQAPSASYEQYF
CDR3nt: TGCGCCAGCAGCCAAGCCCCCAGTGCCTCCTACGAGCAGTACTTC

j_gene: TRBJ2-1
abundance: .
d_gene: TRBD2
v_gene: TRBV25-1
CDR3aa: CASSVLTSGVTYNEQFF
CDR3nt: TGTGCCAGCAGTGTTTTGACTAGCGGGGTAACCTACAATGAGCAGTTCTTC

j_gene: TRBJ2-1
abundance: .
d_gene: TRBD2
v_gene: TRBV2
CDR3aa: CASSEEGGGGSGEQFF
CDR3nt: TGTGCCAGCAGTGAAGAGGGAGGCGGGGGGTCGGGTGAGCAGTTCTTC

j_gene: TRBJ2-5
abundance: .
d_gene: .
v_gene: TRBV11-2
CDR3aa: CASSRPRGQDQETQYF
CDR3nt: TGTGCCAGCAGCCGGCCGAGAGGCCAGGATCAAGAGACCCAGTACTTC

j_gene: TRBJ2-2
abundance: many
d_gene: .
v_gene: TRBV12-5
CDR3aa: CASGLARKTGELFF
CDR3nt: TGTGCTAGTGGTTTGGCACGGAAAACCGGGGAGCTGTTTTTT

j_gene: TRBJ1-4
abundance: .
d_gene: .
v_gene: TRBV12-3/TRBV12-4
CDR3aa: CASSFAEFSEKLFF
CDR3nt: TGTGCCAGCAGTTTTGCCGAATTCAGTGAAAAACTGTTTTTT

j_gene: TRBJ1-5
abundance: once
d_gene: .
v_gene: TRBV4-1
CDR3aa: CASSQDISNQPQHF
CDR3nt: TGCGCCAGCAGCCAGGACATCAGCAATCAGCCCCAGCATTTT

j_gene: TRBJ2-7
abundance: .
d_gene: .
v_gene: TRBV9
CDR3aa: CASSASPGYEQYF
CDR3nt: TGTGCCAGCAGCGCCTCTCCAGGGTACGAGCAGTACTTC

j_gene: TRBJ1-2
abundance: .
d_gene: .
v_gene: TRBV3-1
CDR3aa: CASSPLDRRPNYGYTF
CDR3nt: TGTGCCAGCAGCCCACTCGACAGGAGACCTAACTATGGCTACACCTTC

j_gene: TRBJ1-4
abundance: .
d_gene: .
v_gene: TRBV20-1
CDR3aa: CSGRGREKLFF
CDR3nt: TGCAGTGGTCGGGGGCGGGAAAAACTGTTTTTT

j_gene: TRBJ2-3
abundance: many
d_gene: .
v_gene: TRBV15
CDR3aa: CATSRSTDTQYF
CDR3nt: TGTGCCACCAGCAGGAGCACAGATACGCAGTATTTT

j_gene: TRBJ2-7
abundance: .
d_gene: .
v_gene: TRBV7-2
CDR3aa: CASRLSAGYEQYF
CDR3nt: TGTGCCAGCAGGCTGTCCGCGGGCTACGAGCAGTACTTC

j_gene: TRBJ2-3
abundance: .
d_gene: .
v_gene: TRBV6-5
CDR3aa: CASSYTLATTDTQYF
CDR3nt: TGTGCCAGCAGTTACACCCTAGCTACCACAGATACGCAGTATTTT

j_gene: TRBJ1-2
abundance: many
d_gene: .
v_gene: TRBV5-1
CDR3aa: CASSSGDVYGYTF
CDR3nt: TGCGCCAGCAGCTCGGGGGACGTCTATGGCTACACCTTC

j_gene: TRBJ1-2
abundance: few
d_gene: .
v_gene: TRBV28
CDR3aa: CASSLAASYYGYTF
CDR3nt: TGTGCCAGCAGTTTAGCGGCTTCCTACTATGGCTACACCTTC

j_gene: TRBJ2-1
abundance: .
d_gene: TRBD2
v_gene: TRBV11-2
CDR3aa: CASSVSNWGGQFF
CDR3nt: TGTGCCAGCAGCGTATCAAACTGGGGGGGGCAGTTCTTC

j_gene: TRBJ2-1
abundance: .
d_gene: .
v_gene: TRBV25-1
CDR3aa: CASSESPSEVFDEQFF
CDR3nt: TGTGCCAGCAGTGAATCCCCGTCGGAAGTTTTCGATGAGCAGTTCTTC

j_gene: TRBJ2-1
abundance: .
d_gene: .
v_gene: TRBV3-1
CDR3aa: CASSHGPYHEQFF
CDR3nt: TGTGCCAGCAGCCACGGACCTTACCATGAGCAGTTCTTC

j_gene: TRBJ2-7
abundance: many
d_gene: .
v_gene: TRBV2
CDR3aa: CASTYGDTYYEQYF
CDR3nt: TGTGCCAGCACCTATGGGGACACCTACTACGAGCAGTACTTC

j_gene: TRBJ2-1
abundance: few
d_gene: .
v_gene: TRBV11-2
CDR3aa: CASSRTTASSYNEQFF
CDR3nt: TGTGCCAGCAGCCGGACTACGGCGAGCTCCTACAATGAGCAGTTCTTC

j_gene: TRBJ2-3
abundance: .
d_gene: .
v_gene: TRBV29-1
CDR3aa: CSVEDRISTAQYF
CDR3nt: TGCAGCGTTGAAGATCGGATATCGACGGCGCAGTATTTT

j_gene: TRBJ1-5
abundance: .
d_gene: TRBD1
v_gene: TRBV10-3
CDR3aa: CAISARQGVPRGNQPQHF
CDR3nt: TGTGCCATCAGTGCTCGACAGGGGGTTCCACGAGGCAATCAGCCCCAGCATTTT

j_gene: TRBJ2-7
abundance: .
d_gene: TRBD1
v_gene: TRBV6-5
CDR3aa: CASSRGYGTAYEQYF
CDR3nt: TGTGCCAGCAGTAGGGGATATGGGACAGCGTACGAGCAGTACTTC

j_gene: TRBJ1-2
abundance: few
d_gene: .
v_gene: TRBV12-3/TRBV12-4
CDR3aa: CASSFGEVVYGYTF
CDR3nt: TGTGCCAGCAGTTTCGGAGAAGTAGTCTATGGCTACACCTTC

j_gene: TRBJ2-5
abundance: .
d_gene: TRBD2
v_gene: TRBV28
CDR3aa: CASSFTLATSGGRGTQYF
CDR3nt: TGTGCCAGCAGTTTTACCCTCGCGACTAGCGGGGGGAGAGGGACCCAGTACTTC

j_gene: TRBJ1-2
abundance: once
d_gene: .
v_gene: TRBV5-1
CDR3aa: CASRARTGNYGYTF
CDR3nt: TGCGCCAGCAGAGCGCGGACGGGAAACTATGGCTACACCTTC

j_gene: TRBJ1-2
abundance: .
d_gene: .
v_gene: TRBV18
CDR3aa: CASSPPIYGYTF
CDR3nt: TGTGCCAGCTCACCACCGATCTATGGCTACACCTTC

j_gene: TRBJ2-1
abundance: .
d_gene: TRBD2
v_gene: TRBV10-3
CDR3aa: CAISTTSGPYNEQFF
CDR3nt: TGTGCCATCTCTACCACTAGCGGGCCTTACAATGAGCAGTTCTTC

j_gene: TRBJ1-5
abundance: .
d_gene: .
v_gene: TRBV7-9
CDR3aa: CASSQGVGAGQPQHF
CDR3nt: TGTGCCAGCAGCCAAGGGGTGGGGGCGGGGCAGCCCCAGCATTTT

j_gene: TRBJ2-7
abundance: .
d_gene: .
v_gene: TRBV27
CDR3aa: CASSLSAKNSYEQYF
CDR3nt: TGTGCCAGCAGTTTATCCGCAAAGAACTCCTACGAGCAGTACTTC

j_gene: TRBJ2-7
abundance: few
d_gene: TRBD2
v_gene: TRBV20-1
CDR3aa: CSAALGLIGLYEQYF
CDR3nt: TGCAGTGCCGCCCTGGGACTAATAGGACTCTACGAGCAGTACTTC

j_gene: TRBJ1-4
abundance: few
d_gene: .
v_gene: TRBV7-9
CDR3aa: CASSQGLNKEKLFF
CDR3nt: TGTGCCAGCAGCCAGGGACTTAACAAGGAAAAACTGTTTTTT